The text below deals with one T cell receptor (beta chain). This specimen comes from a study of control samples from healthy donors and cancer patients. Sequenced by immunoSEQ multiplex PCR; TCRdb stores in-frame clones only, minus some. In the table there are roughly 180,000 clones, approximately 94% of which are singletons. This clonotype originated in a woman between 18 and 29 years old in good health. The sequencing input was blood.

The CDR3 DNA sequence: TGTGCCAGTAGGTTCAAGGGGTTAAGTGAAAAACTGTTTTTT. Its translation is CASRFKGLSEKLFF. The chain links TRBV19 to TRBJ1-4; tentatively, D is TRBD1 (5 bases). This CDR3 spans 14 amino acids. Trimming took off 6 bases at V and 7 bases at J, with 15 bases between the two ends. Germline CDR1 reads LNHDA; CDR2 reads SQIVND (reference sequence).